This is a list of T cell receptor beta chains from one sample in a study of blood T cell repertoires in COVID-19. Here immunoSEQ multiplex PCR was the method, and the copy in TCRdb shows in-frame clones only, minus some. The sample has around 160,000 clones, around 82% seen once; the top ten hold approximately 9.9%. The sample consisted of peripheral blood. These receptors were taken from a man aged 55-75 years with active or convalescent COVID-19. The CDR3 runs from the conserved cysteine through the conserved F or W. Each record gives: clone size, D gene, J gene, V gene, CDR3 DNA, CDR3 protein. A D gene is named only where the DNA matches it firmly. Clone sizes are given selectively: once, few, many, or a class where the clone is expanded.

NA,TRBD1,TRBJ1-1,TRBV28,TGTGCCAGCAGGCGAAACAGGGGTGAAGCTTTCTTT,CASRRNRGEAFF
once,TRBD1,TRBJ2-3,TRBV7-2,TGTGCCAGCAGCTTAGCGCGGTACAGGGGGCTGGATACGCAGTATTTT,CASSLARYRGLDTQYF
NA,NA,TRBJ2-7,TRBV27,TGTGCCAGCAGTTTGGGCAGGGTTTACGAGCAGTACTTC,CASSLGRVYEQYF
NA,TRBD2,TRBJ2-7,TRBV7-6,TGTGCCAGCAGCTTAGAGGGCCTAGCGGGCTGGTACGAGCAGTACTTC,CASSLEGLAGWYEQYF
NA,NA,TRBJ1-3,TRBV5-1,TGCGCCAGTGCGGCCGGAAACACCATATATTTT,CASAAGNTIYF
NA,NA,TRBJ1-2,TRBV6-5,TGTGCCAGCAGCGGGAGCAACTATGGCTACACCTTC,CASSGSNYGYTF
NA,NA,TRBJ2-7,TRBV6-5,TGTGCCAGCAGTTACTCGGGGGGGGCAATTTACGAGCAGTACTTC,CASSYSGGAIYEQYF
NA,NA,TRBJ2-5,TRBV12-3/TRBV12-4,TGTGCCAGCAGTTCGCGAGGGACCCAGTACTTC,CASSSRGTQYF
NA,NA,TRBJ1-2,TRBV5-1,TGCGCCAGCAGCTTCGACGGGGACTATGGCTACACCTTC,CASSFDGDYGYTF
NA,TRBD1,TRBJ1-1,TRBV5-1,TGCGCCAGCACTGGCAGGGACAGGTCGAACACTGAAGCTTTCTTT,CASTGRDRSNTEAFF
NA,TRBD1,TRBJ1-1,TRBV18,TGTGCCAGCTCATCTTACAGGGGAGTGACTGAAGCTTTCTTT,CASSSYRGVTEAFF
NA,NA,TRBJ2-7,TRBV5-6,TGTGCCAGCAGCTCTGACAGAACATACGAGCAGTACTTC,CASSSDRTYEQYF
NA,TRBD2,TRBJ2-2,TRBV4-1,TGCGCCAGCAGCCAAGTTAGCGGGGCGAACACCGGGGAGCTGTTTTTT,CASSQVSGANTGELFF
NA,TRBD2,TRBJ2-3,TRBV3-1/TRBV3-2,TGTGCCAGCAGCCCCGGGGGGACTAGCACAGATACGCAGTATTTT,CASSPGGTSTDTQYF
NA,NA,TRBJ2-7,TRBV7-2,TGTGCCAGCAGCTTATTGGGCAGGGACGAGCAGTACTTC,CASSLLGRDEQYF
NA,NA,TRBJ1-6,TRBV5-1,TGCGCCAGCAGCTTACAACAGCCTAATTCACCCCTCCACTTT,CASSLQQPNSPLHF
NA,NA,TRBJ1-4,TRBV5-1,TGCGCCAGCAGCTTGGGACCGACGGGGGAAGGTCCTAATGAAAAACTGTTTTTT,CASSLGPTGEGPNEKLFF
NA,NA,TRBJ2-3,TRBV29-1,TGCAGCGTTGCCCAGGTTAGCACAGATACGCAGTATTTT,CSVAQVSTDTQYF
NA,TRBD2,TRBJ2-5,TRBV29-1,TGCAGCGTCAAGCAGACTAGCCAACAAGAGACCCAGTACTTC,CSVKQTSQQETQYF
NA,NA,TRBJ2-5,TRBV6-5,TGTGCCAGCAAGCACCGGGATTCTTCATCGGAGACCCAGTACTTC,CASKHRDSSSETQYF
NA,NA,TRBJ1-5,TRBV4-1,TGCGCCAGCAGCCTGGGGGCGGAAGTTAATCAGCCCCAGCATTTT,CASSLGAEVNQPQHF
NA,TRBD2,TRBJ2-1,TRBV14,TGTGCCAGCAGCCAAGTGGCGGGGGTCACCCTGCTTTACAATGAGCAGTTCTTC,CASSQVAGVTLLYNEQFF
NA,NA,TRBJ2-7,TRBV27,TGTGCCAGCAGTTTAGGAGGGAGACCCTACGAGCAGTACTTC,CASSLGGRPYEQYF
few,NA,TRBJ1-1,TRBV2,TGTGCCAGCAGTGAAGGGTCAGGGCTCCCCATCACTGAAGCTTTCTTT,CASSEGSGLPITEAFF
NA,TRBD2,TRBJ2-7,TRBV5-1,TGCGCCAGCAACCCCGGCGGTAGCGGGAGCGATTACTCCTACGAGCAGTACTTC,CASNPGGSGSDYSYEQYF
NA,NA,TRBJ2-1,TRBV24-1,TGTGCCACCACCATAGCTAGCAGGTACAATGAGCAGTTCTTC,CATTIASRYNEQFF
NA,TRBD2,TRBJ2-1,TRBV4-2,TGTGCCAGCAGCCAAGGTTGGACTAGCGGGAGCAATGAGCAGTTCTTC,CASSQGWTSGSNEQFF
NA,TRBD1,TRBJ2-7,TRBV5-8,TGTGCCAGCAGCTCCTGGGACAGGCGTTACTACGAGCAGTACTTC,CASSSWDRRYYEQYF
NA,NA,TRBJ2-7,TRBV5-5,TGTGCCAGCAGCTTGGGAGGCCAGGGTGGGTACGAGCAGTACTTC,CASSLGGQGGYEQYF
NA,TRBD1,TRBJ1-2,TRBV3-1/TRBV3-2,TGTGCCAGCAGCCAAGATGCAGACTTGGACAGGAGGGGCTATGGCTACACCTTC,CASSQDADLDRRGYGYTF
NA,NA,TRBJ1-6,TRBV6-1,TGTGCCAGCAGTGATTTATCAGGGAAGTATTCACCCCTCCACTTT,CASSDLSGKYSPLHF
NA,TRBD2,TRBJ2-7,TRBV7-2,TGTGCCAGCAGCTTAGTGGCTAGCGGGAGAGGCGAGCAGTACTTC,CASSLVASGRGEQYF
NA,NA,TRBJ1-5,TRBV3-1/TRBV3-2,TGTGCCAGCAGCCAAGTATGGGGGGATAATCAGCCCCAGCATTTT,CASSQVWGDNQPQHF
NA,NA,TRBJ2-5,TRBV10-3,TGTGCCATCAGTGAGGACTGGTTACAAGAGACCCAGTACTTC,CAISEDWLQETQYF
NA,TRBD2,TRBJ2-3,TRBV7-2,TGTGCCAGCAGCTTAGGGGCGGGGGCAGATACGCAGTATTTT,CASSLGAGADTQYF
few,TRBD1,TRBJ1-2,TRBV18,TGTGCCAGCTCACCGGGACAGTCGCAGAACTCCTTC,CASSPGQSQNSF
NA,NA,TRBJ1-5,TRBV4-1,TGCGCCAGCAGCCAAGGCCGGCCAGGGGCGCCGAGTCAGCCCCAGCATTTT,CASSQGRPGAPSQPQHF
NA,TRBD1,TRBJ2-1,TRBV7-2,TGTGCCAGCAGCCAACAGGGGGCCATTCGATACAATGAGCAGTTCTTC,CASSQQGAIRYNEQFF
NA,TRBD2,TRBJ2-1,TRBV24-1,TGTGCCACCAGTGCCCCGGGACTAGCGGGAGGGCTGAGCTCCTACAATGAGCAGTTCTTC,CATSAPGLAGGLSSYNEQFF
NA,NA,TRBJ2-7,TRBV11-3,TGTGCCAGCAGCTTAGTCAGGGGTCGGGAGCAGTACTTC,CASSLVRGREQYF
NA,NA,TRBJ2-2,TRBV7-2,TGTGCCAGCAGCTCCCGCGGACAACCCACCGGGGAGCTGTTTTTT,CASSSRGQPTGELFF
NA,NA,TRBJ2-5,TRBV11-2,TGTGCCAGCAGCTCGCGGTATGGAGAGACCCAGTACTTC,CASSSRYGETQYF
NA,NA,TRBJ2-3,TRBV10-1,TGCGCCAGCAGTTTGGGTTCCCGTAGGGGAGATACGCAGTATTTT,CASSLGSRRGDTQYF
NA,TRBD2,TRBJ2-1,TRBV5-6,TGTGCCAGCAGCTTCAACGGCCTAGCGGGAGCTTACAATGAGCAGTTCTTC,CASSFNGLAGAYNEQFF
NA,NA,TRBJ1-4,TRBV29-1,TGCAGCTTCCAGGGTCAGGGTAATGAAAAACTGTTTTTT,CSFQGQGNEKLFF
NA,NA,TRBJ2-7,TRBV6-1,TGTGCCAGCAGTGAATGGAGGGCGCGGGAGCAGTACTTC,CASSEWRAREQYF
NA,TRBD2,TRBJ2-1,TRBV2,TGTGCCAGCAGGGGGACTAGCGGGGGGCCCAATCCGAAATACAATGAGCAGTTCTTC,CASRGTSGGPNPKYNEQFF
NA,TRBD2,TRBJ2-3,TRBV5-1,TGCGCCAGCAGCCGGACTAGCGGGCGTGCAGATACGCAGTATTTT,CASSRTSGRADTQYF
NA,NA,TRBJ2-7,TRBV6-1,TGTGCCAGCAGTGACAGGGGTTACGAGCAGTACTTC,CASSDRGYEQYF
NA,NA,TRBJ2-1,TRBV11-2,TGTGCCAGCAGCGTAGGGACATCCCGGTTCAATGAGCAGTTCTTC,CASSVGTSRFNEQFF
NA,NA,TRBJ2-6,TRBV19,TGTGCCAGTAGTCACCCCACAGGGTCCTCTGGGGCCAACGTCCTGACTTTC,CASSHPTGSSGANVLTF
NA,TRBD1,TRBJ2-7,TRBV7-9,TGTGCCAGCAGCACAGGACAGGGCGACAATCTCGAGCAGTACTTC,CASSTGQGDNLEQYF
NA,TRBD2,TRBJ2-1,TRBV5-4,TGTGCCAGCACCGGGGGGATAGCGGGGGCATCCTACAATGAGCAGTTCTTC,CASTGGIAGASYNEQFF